A single sample gave rise to the 14 T cell receptor beta chains below, sequenced in a study of T cell responses to AZD1222 COVID-19 vaccine. Data came from immunoSEQ multiplex PCR; TCRdb stores just in-frame clones and leaves some out. Of tens of thousands of clones in the sample, 85% to 90% were seen once. Sequencing used peripheral blood, obtained 28 days after the second AZD1222 dose. The origin of the receptors is an adult who received the AZD1222 COVID-19 vaccine.

The gene calls are TRBV5-5 and TRBJ1-2; tentatively, D is TRBD1 (5 bases). Germline-derived CDR1 and CDR2 are SGHKS and YYEKEE (reference sequence). Trimming shortened V by 6 bases and J by 0 bases, and 18 bases separated the two germline ends. There are 16 residues in the CDR3. This CDR3 is CASTDSGPTANYGYTF. The CDR3 DNA sequence: TGTGCCAGCACCGATTCGGGACCTACAGCTAACTATGGCTACACCTTC.

This clone was counted once. This chain's CDR3 is CASSPTSGHDLTDTQYF. Here the CDR3 DNA reads TGTGCCAGCTCACCAACCTCGGGACACGACCTCACAGATACGCAGTATTTT. This chain joins TRBV18 and TRBJ2-3; possible D gene TRBD1, 6 bases. Germline lookup yields CDR1 KGHSH and CDR2 LQKENI. The CDR3 contains 17 residues. V dropped 2 bases and J dropped 2 bases, with 17 bases sitting between them.

V and J are TRBV6-5 and TRBJ2-1; D tentatively reads TRBD1 or TRBD2 (5 bases each). This CDR3 spans 13 amino acids. CDR1 MNHEY and CDR2 SVGAGI come from the germline V gene. V lost 8 bases to trimming and J lost 8 bases, with 16 bases between them. As DNA, the CDR3 is TGTGCCAGCCGCGCCGGGGCCTCGGATGAGCAGTTCTTC. It codes for CASRAGASDEQFF.

The genes are TRBV3-1 (or the pseudogene TRBV3-2) and TRBJ2-1; 12 bases are a match to TRBD1. With V trimmed by 4 bases and J by 6 bases, 7 bases remained unmatched. Germline CDR1 LGHDT, CDR2 YNNKEL (reference sequence). The CDR3 runs 16 residues. CDR3 in amino acids: CASSRPGQGASNEQFF. CDR3 nucleotides: TGTGCCAGCAGCCGACCGGGACAGGGGGCGTCCAATGAGCAGTTCTTC.

The chain links TRBV11-2 to TRBJ2-3, with 9 bases fitting TRBD2. V gave up 2 bases and J gave up 4 bases; unmatched junction bases: 7. Germline V gene lookup returns CDR1 SGHAT and CDR2 FQNNGV. CDR3 length: 16 amino acids. CDR3 loop: CASSLTSAGGADTQYF. CDR3 DNA: TGTGCCAGCAGCTTAACGTCGGCGGGGGGGGCAGATACGCAGTATTTT. Together with reference TRBV11-2 and TRBJ2-3, the CDR3 gives the full variable domain: EAGVAQSPRYKIIEKRQSVAFWCNPISGHATLYWYQQILGQGPKLLIQFQNNGVVDDSQLPKDRFSAERLKGVDSTLKIQPAKLEDSAVYLCASSLTSAGGADTQYFGPGTRLTVL.

The chain carries TRBV12-3 or TRBV12-4 and TRBJ1-2; D gene unclear. V gave up 6 bases and J gave up 2 bases, with 10 bases separating them. CDR3 size: 13 residues. In DNA, the CDR3 is TGTGCCAGCAGCTTAACCAGGAACTATGGCTACACCTTC. As protein: CASSLTRNYGYTF.

This chain connects TRBV5-6 to TRBJ2-5; D may correspond to TRBD1 or TRBD2 (5 bases each). The CDR3 runs to 14 residues. Germline-derived CDR1 and CDR2 are SGHDT and YYEEEE. Trimming left V 0 bases short and J 2 bases short, with 8 bases between. The CDR3 spells CASSLVGTQETQYF. In DNA form, the CDR3 reads TGTGCCAGCAGCTTGGTTGGGACGCAAGAGACCCAGTACTTC.

The count of this clone is one. The chain carries TRBV5-1 and TRBJ2-1; the match to TRBD2 covers 13 bases. The V gene end was trimmed by 5 bases and the J gene end by 7 bases; junction bases not matched to a gene: 24. The CDR3 is 21 amino acids. Germline V gives CDR1 SGHRS, CDR2 YFSETQ. The CDR3 loop reads CASSSGTRLAGGARMGNEQFF. As DNA, the CDR3 is TGCGCCAGCAGTTCTGGTACCCGACTAGCGGGGGGAGCCCGCATGGGGAATGAGCAGTTCTTC.

The count of this clone is one. The chain is built from TRBV18 and TRBJ2-6, with 7 bases matching TRBD2. The CDR3 runs to 19 residues. The trim removed 6 bases at V and 0 bases at J, leaving 14 bases unmatched. The V gene's germline CDR1 is KGHSH and CDR2 LQKENI. DNA for the CDR3: TGTGCCAGCTCCCGGGACTACATAACCCCTCTCTCTGGGGCCAACGTCCTGACTTTC. This encodes CASSRDYITPLSGANVLTF.

A single count supports this clone. In nucleotides, the CDR3 is TGTGCCAGCCGGGACGGGGAGGCGAACTATGGCTACACCTTC. It encodes CASRDGEANYGYTF. V is TRBV2 and J is TRBJ1-2, with D maybe TRBD1 (5 bases). Trimming removed 8 bases from V and 2 bases from J, with 15 bases in between. The CDR3 is 14 residues long. CDR1 and CDR2 from the germline V gene are SNHLY and FYNNEI.

The chain uses TRBV5-1 and TRBJ2-1; tentatively, D is TRBD2 (7 bases). The CDR3 has 15 residues. V lost 7 bases, J lost 0 bases, and 14 bases lay in between. The germline V gene encodes CDR1 SGHRS and CDR2 YFSETQ. The CDR3 DNA follows: TGCGCCAGCGCATTGGGAGGGGGCTCCTACAATGAGCAGTTCTTC. Amino acids: CASALGGGSYNEQFF.

This clone was seen a single time. This chain joins TRBV6-5 and TRBJ1-6, with D possibly matching TRBD1 (5 bases). Germline V gene data show CDR1 as MNHEY and CDR2 as SVGAGI. V shed 0 bases and J shed 12 bases, with 15 bases lying between them. This CDR3 region has 15 residues. The CDR3 DNA follows: TGTGCCAGCAGTTACTCGAATTTGATTAGGGGACCCCTCCACTTT. As protein: CASSYSNLIRGPLHF.

In its sample, this clone was seen once. The rearrangement links TRBV12-3 or TRBV12-4 to TRBJ1-1; D may be TRBD1 (5 bases). V shed 5 bases and J shed 11 bases, with 15 bases lying between them. CDR3 length equals 12 residues. The CDR3 reads CASSPPWGEAFF. In DNA form, the CDR3 reads TGTGCCAGCAGTCCACCATGGGGCGAGGCTTTCTTT.

J is TRBJ2-1 and V is TRBV25-1; 10 bases are a match to TRBD2. Germline V lookup: CDR1 MGHDK, CDR2 SYGVNS. The length of the CDR3 is 15 residues. J was trimmed by 13 bases and V by 2 bases; bases with no gene match: 11. The CDR3 DNA is TGTGCCAGCAGTGAAGGAAGCGGGGGGGCATTTAACCAGTTCTTC. Translation gives CASSEGSGGAFNQFF.